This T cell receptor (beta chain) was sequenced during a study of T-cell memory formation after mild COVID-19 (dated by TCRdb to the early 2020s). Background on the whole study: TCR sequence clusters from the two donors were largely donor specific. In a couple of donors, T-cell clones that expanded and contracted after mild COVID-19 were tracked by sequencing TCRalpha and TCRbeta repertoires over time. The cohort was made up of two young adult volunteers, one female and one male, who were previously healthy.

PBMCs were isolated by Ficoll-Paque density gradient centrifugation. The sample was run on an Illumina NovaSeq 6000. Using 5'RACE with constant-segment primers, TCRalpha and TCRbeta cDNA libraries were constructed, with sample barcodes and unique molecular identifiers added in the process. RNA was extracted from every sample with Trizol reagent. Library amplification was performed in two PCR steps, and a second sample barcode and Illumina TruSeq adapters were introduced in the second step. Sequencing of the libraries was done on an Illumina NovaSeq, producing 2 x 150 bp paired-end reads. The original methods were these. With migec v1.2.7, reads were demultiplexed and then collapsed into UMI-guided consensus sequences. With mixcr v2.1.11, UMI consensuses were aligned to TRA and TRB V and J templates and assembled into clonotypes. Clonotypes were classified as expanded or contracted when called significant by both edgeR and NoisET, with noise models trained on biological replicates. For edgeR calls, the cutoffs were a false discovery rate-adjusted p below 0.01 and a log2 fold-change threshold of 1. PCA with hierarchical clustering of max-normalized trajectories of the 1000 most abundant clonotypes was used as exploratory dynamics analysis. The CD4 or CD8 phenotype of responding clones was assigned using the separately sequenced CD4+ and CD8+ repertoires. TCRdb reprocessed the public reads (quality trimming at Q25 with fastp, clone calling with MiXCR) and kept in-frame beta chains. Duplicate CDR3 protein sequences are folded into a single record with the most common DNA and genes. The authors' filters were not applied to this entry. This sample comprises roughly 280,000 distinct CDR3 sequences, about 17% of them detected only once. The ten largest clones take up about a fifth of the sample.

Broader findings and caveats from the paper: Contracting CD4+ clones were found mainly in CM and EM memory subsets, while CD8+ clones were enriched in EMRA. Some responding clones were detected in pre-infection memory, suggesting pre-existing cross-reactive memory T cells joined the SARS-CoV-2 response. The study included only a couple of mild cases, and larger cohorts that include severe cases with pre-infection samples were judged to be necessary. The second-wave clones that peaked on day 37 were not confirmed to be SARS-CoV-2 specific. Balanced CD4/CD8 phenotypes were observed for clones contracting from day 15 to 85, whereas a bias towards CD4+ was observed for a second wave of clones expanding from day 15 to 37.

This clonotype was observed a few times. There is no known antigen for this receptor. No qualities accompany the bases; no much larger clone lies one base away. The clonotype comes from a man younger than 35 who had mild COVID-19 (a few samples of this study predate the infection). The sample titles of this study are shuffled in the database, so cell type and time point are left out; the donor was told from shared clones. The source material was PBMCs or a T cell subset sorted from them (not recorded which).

The CDR3 amino acid sequence is: CASSLGQLLSLNTEAFF. The nucleotides are TGCGCCAGCAGCTTGGGACAGCTACTCTCTCTGAACACTGAAGCTTTCTTT. Recombination linked TRBV5-1 to TRBJ1-1, with a tentative D gene TRBD1 over 5 matching bases. CDR1 and CDR2, per the germline V gene, are SGHRS and YFSETQ. Deletion took 0 bases off V and 0 bases off J, with a span of 15 bases between the germline ends. The CDR3 has 17 amino acids, counting the end cysteine and phenylalanine. Only the CDR3 DNA stays, 51 bases, in frame from base 1.